Presented here are 10 T cell receptor beta chains from one specimen sequenced in a study of vaccination effects on CD4 cells after COVID-19. The assay was immunoSEQ multiplex PCR, and TCRdb's table has in-frame clones only and misses some. This sample has over 65,000 clones, with roughly three quarters found just once. Antigen specificity for these receptors is unknown. Culture proceeded for under twelve days, and CD4+ T cells were then isolated. The starting material was CD4+ T cells from PBMCs cultured without peptide, obtained before COVID-19 vaccination. The receptors derive from a human donor who received a COVID-19 vaccine.

The chain couples TRBV3-1 (or the pseudogene TRBV3-2) to TRBJ2-5; 9 nucleotides match TRBD2. The V segment lost 0 bases and the J segment 7 bases; nucleotides outside the gene matches: 18. Germline V gene sequence: CDR1 LGHDT, CDR2 YNNKEL (reference sequence). This CDR3 spans 19 amino acids. CDR3 sequence reads: CASSQEVKVSSGAEGTQYF. In nucleotides, the CDR3 is TGTGCCAGCAGCCAAGAAGTTAAGGTGTCTAGCGGGGCCGAGGGGACCCAGTACTTC.

This chain links TRBV21-1 with TRBJ1-5. TRBV21-1 is noted as a pseudogene. This CDR3 contains 19 residues. The CDR3 is CASSVRNSMTILPHQPQHF. The CDR3 DNA reads as TGTGCCAGCAGCGTACGGAACTCCATGACCATTCTACCCCATCAGCCCCAGCATTTT.

This clone has a handful of counts. The rearrangement joins TRBV11-3 to TRBJ1-1; maybe TRBD1 (5 bases). The CDR3 loop spans 14 amino acids. Looked up from germline, CDR1 is SGHNT and CDR2 is YENEEA. Trimming removed 5 bases from V and 5 bases from J, with 15 bases in between. The CDR3 nucleotides read TGTGCCAGCAGCCCGGGTGGGGCGGGGACTGAAGCTTTCTTT. Translated: CASSPGGAGTEAFF.

V is TRBV7-9 and J is TRBJ2-3; TRBD2 matches 16 bases. Trimming took 5 bases from V and 5 from J; bases not matched to a gene: 7. In germline, CDR1 is SEHNR, CDR2 FQNEAQ (reference sequence). This CDR3 region has 17 residues. This CDR3 is CASSPGLAGGPIDTQYF. CDR3 in DNA: TGTGCCAGCAGCCCGGGACTAGCGGGGGGGCCAATAGATACGCAGTATTTT.

V is TRBV19 and J is TRBJ2-3, with 8 bases fitting TRBD1. Germline lookup yields CDR1 LNHDA and CDR2 SQIVND (reference sequence). J was trimmed by 4 bases and V by 7 bases; bases with no gene match: 10. CDR3 length: 15 residues. The CDR3 loop is CASKLQGAGSDTQYF. Here the CDR3 DNA reads TGTGCCAGTAAACTGCAGGGGGCTGGTTCAGATACGCAGTATTTT. The complete variable domain, with remaining parts taken from reference TRBV19 and TRBJ2-3, reads DGGITQSPKYLFRKEGQNVTLSCEQNLNHDAMYWYRQDPGQGLRLIYYSQIVNDFQKGDIAEGYSVSREKKESFPLTVTSAQKNPTAFYLCASKLQGAGSDTQYFGPGTRLTVL.

This chain's CDR3 is CASSYESWRGGTYKQYV. The CDR3 nucleotides are TGTGCCAGCAGTTACGAGTCTTGGCGGGGAGGTACGTACAAGCAGTACGTC. This rearrangement joins TRBV6-2 or TRBV6-3 to TRBJ2-7, with D tentatively TRBD2 (6 bases). The germline CDR1 and CDR2 sequences are MNHEY and SVGEGT. The CDR3 has 17 amino acids. V was trimmed by 2 bases and J by 8 bases, leaving 25 bases between them.

V gene TRBV2 combines with J gene TRBJ1-2; tentatively, D is TRBD1 (5 bases). V lost 5 bases, J lost 2 bases, and 9 bases lay in between. Per the germline V gene, CDR1 is SNHLY and CDR2 is FYNNEI. The CDR3 length is 13 residues. The CDR3 is CASSRQRNYGYTF. The CDR3 coding sequence is TGTGCCAGCAGTCGACAGCGAAACTATGGCTACACCTTC.

This clone was seen once. V gene TRBV2 combines with J gene TRBJ2-4; 7 bases align to TRBD1. The length of the CDR3 is 15 residues. Germline assignment: CDR1 SNHLY and CDR2 FYNNEI. After removal of 3 bases from V and 0 bases from J, the junction contained 2 bases not matched to a gene. CDR3 DNA sequence: TGTGCCAGCAGTGACAGGGGGATAGCCAAAAACATTCAGTACTTC. Translating it yields CASSDRGIAKNIQYF.

This clone was detected only a few times. V gene TRBV28 combines with J gene TRBJ1-6, with D hard to call. CDR3 length: 15 residues. From germline, CDR1 is MDHEN and CDR2 SYDVKM. V was shortened by 2 bases and J by 7 bases, with 12 bases between the two germline ends. In DNA form, the CDR3 reads TGTGCCAGCAGTTTAAGAACGGGCGGGAATTCACCCCTCCACTTT. Protein: CASSLRTGGNSPLHF.

The chain combines TRBV19 with TRBJ2-3; 9 bases match TRBD2. J gave up 5 bases and V 6 bases, and 6 bases lay outside the gene matches. The germline CDR1 and CDR2 sequences are LNHDA and SQIVND (reference sequence). CDR3 length: 14 residues. CDR3 in DNA: TGTGCCAGTAGGGAGGCGGGGGGGCAAGATACGCAGTATTTT. Protein sequence: CASREAGGQDTQYF.